These 9 T cell receptor beta chains share one sample of origin, sequenced in a study of blood T cell repertoires in COVID-19. Profiling relied on immunoSEQ multiplex PCR, and the TCRdb table lists in-frame clones only, not all of them. The data contain approximately 38,000 clones, more than 85% of them singletons. Sequencing was performed on peripheral blood. These receptors were obtained from a woman older than 75 with acute or convalescent COVID-19.

V usage is TRBV6-6 and J usage is TRBJ1-5; 7 positions match TRBD1. The CDR3 consists of 13 residues. The germline CDR1 and CDR2 sequences are MNHNY and SVGAGI (reference sequence). After removal of 4 bases from V and 5 bases from J, the junction contained 2 bases not matched to a gene. The CDR3 spells CASSSQGDQPQHF. The CDR3 bases are TGTGCCAGCAGTTCTCAGGGGGATCAGCCCCAGCATTTT.

This chain links TRBV10-3 with TRBJ1-1, with a weak D call TRBD1 (6 bases). The length of the CDR3 is 14 residues. Germline V lookup: CDR1 ENHRY, CDR2 SYGVKD. Trimming pared 3 bases from V and 0 bases from J, leaving 8 bases between. The CDR3 DNA sequence: TGTGCCATCAGTGACAGGGGAATGAACACTGAAGCTTTCTTT. Protein sequence: CAISDRGMNTEAFF.

The V call is TRBV6-1, the J call TRBJ1-1; TRBD1 aligns across 8 bases. The CDR3 consists of 19 residues. V trimming: 3 bases; J trimming: 3 bases; junction bases outside the gene matches: 18. Germline V lookup: CDR1 MNHNS, CDR2 SASEGT. This CDR3 reads CASSEVPIRTGFWDTEAFF. CDR3 nucleotide sequence: TGTGCCAGCAGTGAGGTTCCTATAAGGACAGGGTTTTGGGACACTGAAGCTTTCTTT.

The V gene is TRBV29-1, the J gene TRBJ1-1; no reliable D call. Trimming left V 4 bases short and J 0 bases short, with 9 bases between. CDR1 and CDR2 (germline): SQVTM, ANQGSEA. The CDR3 runs 13 residues. The CDR3 loop reads CSVARQLNTEAFF. The CDR3 region has the DNA TGCAGCGTTGCGAGGCAGTTGAACACTGAAGCTTTCTTT.

The chain uses TRBV19 and TRBJ1-6, with 7 bases identical to TRBD1. Germline CDR1 reads LNHDA; CDR2 reads SQIVND (reference sequence). The CDR3 has 14 amino acids. After removal of 5 bases from V and 8 bases from J, the junction contained 6 bases not matched to a gene. The CDR3 here is CASSFAQGDSPLHF. The CDR3 region has the DNA TGTGCCAGTAGTTTTGCTCAGGGGGATTCACCCCTCCACTTT.

This clone was seen once. The chain couples TRBV24-1 to TRBJ2-7; TRBD1 aligns across 7 bases. Trimming removed 4 bases from V and 6 bases from J; junction bases left unmatched: 11. Germline loops: CDR1 KGHDR, CDR2 SFDVKD. The CDR3 contains 15 residues. This chain's CDR3 is CATSDPKTGTGEQYF. The CDR3 nucleotides read TGTGCCACCAGTGACCCCAAGACAGGGACCGGCGAGCAGTACTTC.

The V gene is TRBV5-8, the J gene TRBJ1-1, with D maybe TRBD1 (5 bases). Germline V CDR1 and CDR2: SGHTS, YDEGEE. The V and J ends lost 4 bases and 6 bases respectively, with 25 bases between them. This CDR3 spans 17 amino acids. CDR3: CASSPRGGALGTSEAFF. The CDR3 DNA follows: TGTGCCAGCAGCCCGCGAGGTGGGGCCCTGGGGACTTCTGAAGCTTTCTTT. Complete variable domain (other parts from reference TRBV5-8 and TRBJ1-1): EAGVTQSPTHLIKTRGQQATLRCSPISGHTSVYWYQQALGLGLQFLLWYDEGEERNRGNFPPRFSGRQFPNYSSELNVNALELEDSALYLCASSPRGGALGTSEAFFGQGTRLTVV.

The sample holds one count of this clone. This chain links TRBV27 with TRBJ1-2; a weak D match, TRBD1 (5 bases). V gave up 2 bases and J gave up 8 bases, with 27 bases separating them. The V gene's germline CDR1 is MNHEY and CDR2 SMNVEV (reference sequence). The CDR3 totals 18 residues. In DNA form, the CDR3 reads TGTGCCAGCAGTTTAACCGCCTCCCCAGGGTTGGTTTTGGGAGGCTACACCTTC. As protein: CASSLTASPGLVLGGYTF.

The chain links TRBV7-3 to TRBJ1-1; D not certain. Trimming stripped 3 bases from V and 1 base from J, with 6 bases between. The CDR3 runs 13 residues. CDR1 SGHTA and CDR2 FQGTGA come from the germline V gene. The CDR3 region has the DNA TGTGCCAGCAGCTTCCAGGCGAACACTGAAGCTTTCTTT. Protein: CASSFQANTEAFF.